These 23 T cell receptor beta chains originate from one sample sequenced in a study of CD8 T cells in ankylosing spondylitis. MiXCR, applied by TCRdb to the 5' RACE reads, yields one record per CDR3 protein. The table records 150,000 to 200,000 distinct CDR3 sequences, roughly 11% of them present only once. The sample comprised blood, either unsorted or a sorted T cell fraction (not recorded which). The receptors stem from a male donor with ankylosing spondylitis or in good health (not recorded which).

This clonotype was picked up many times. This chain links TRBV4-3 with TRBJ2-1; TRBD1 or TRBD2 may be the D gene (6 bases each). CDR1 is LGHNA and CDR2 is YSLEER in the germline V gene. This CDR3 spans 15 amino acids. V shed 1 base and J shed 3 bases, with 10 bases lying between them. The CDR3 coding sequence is TGCGCCAGCAGCCAAGGTGGGGGGCACTACAATGAGCAGTTCTTC. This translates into CASSQGGGHYNEQFF.

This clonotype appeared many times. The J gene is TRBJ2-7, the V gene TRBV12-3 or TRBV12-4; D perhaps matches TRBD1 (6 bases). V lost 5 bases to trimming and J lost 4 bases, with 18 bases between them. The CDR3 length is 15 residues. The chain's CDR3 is CASSPPRGGSYEQYF. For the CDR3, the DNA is TGTGCCAGCAGTCCGCCCAGAGGGGGTAGTTACGAGCAGTACTTC.

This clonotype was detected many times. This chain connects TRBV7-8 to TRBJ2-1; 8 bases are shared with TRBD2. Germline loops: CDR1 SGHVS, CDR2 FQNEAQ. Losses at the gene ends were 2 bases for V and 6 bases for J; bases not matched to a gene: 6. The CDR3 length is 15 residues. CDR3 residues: CASSLKAGEVNEQFF. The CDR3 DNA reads TGTGCCAGCAGCTTAAAAGCGGGAGAGGTCAATGAGCAGTTCTTC. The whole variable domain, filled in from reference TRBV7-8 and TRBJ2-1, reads GAGVSQSPRYKVAKRGQDVALRCDPISGHVSLFWYQQALGQGPEFLTYFQNEAQLDKSGLPSDRFFAERPEGSVSTLKIQRTQQEDSAVYLCASSLKAGEVNEQFFGPGTRLTVL.

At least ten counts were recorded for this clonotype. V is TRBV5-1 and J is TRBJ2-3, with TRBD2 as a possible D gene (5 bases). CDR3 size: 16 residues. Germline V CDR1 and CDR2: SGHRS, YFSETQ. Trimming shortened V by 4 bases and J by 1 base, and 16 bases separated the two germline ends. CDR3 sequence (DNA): TGCGCCAGCAGCCGAGAACTCCTAGCAGGCACAGATACGCAGTATTTT. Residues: CASSRELLAGTDTQYF.

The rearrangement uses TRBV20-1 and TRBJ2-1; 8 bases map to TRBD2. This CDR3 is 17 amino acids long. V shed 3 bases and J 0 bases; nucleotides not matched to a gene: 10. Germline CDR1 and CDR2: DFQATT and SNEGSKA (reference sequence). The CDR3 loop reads CSARATSAWSSYNEQFF. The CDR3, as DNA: TGCAGTGCTAGGGCGACTAGCGCCTGGAGCTCCTACAATGAGCAGTTCTTC.

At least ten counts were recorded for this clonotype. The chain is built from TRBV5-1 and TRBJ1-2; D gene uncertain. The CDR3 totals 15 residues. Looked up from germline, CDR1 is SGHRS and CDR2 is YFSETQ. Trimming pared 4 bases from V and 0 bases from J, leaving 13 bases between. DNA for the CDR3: TGCGCCAGCAGCGTAAATGACGGGTCTAACTATGGCTACACCTTC. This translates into CASSVNDGSNYGYTF.

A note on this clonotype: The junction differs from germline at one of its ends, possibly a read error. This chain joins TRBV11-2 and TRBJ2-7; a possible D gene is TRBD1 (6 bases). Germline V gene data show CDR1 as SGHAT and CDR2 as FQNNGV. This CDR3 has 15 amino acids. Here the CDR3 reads CGSSIETGAWDEQYF. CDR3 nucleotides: TGTGGCAGCAGCATAGAGACAGGAGCATGGGACGAGCAGTACTTC.

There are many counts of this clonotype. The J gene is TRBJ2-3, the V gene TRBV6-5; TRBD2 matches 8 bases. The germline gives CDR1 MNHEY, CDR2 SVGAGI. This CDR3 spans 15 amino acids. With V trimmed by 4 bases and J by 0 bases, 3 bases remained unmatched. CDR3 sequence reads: CASSSPSGSTDTQYF. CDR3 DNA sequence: TGTGCCAGCAGTTCACCTAGCGGGAGCACAGATACGCAGTATTTT.

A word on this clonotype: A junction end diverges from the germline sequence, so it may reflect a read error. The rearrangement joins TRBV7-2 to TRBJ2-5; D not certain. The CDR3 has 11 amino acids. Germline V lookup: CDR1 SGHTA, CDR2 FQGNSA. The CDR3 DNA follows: TGTGCCAACAGCTGGCTGGAGACCCAGTACTTC. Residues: CANSWLETQYF.

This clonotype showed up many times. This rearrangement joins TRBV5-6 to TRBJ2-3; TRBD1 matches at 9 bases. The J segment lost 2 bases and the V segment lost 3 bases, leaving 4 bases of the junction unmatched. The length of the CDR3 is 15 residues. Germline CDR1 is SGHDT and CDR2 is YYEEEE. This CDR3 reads CASSSGTGLTDTQYF. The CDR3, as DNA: TGTGCCAGCAGCTCCGGGACAGGGCTCACAGATACGCAGTATTTT. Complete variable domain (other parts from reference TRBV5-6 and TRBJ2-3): DAGVTQSPTHLIKTRGQQVTLRCSPKSGHDTVSWYQQALGQGPQFIFQYYEEEERQRGNFPDRFSGHQFPNYSSELNVNALLLGDSALYLCASSSGTGLTDTQYFGPGTRLTVL.

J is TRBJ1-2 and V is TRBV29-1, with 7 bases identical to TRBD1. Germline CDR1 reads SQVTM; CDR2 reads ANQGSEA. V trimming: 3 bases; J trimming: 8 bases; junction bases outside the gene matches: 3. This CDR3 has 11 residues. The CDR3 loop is CSVDRGTGYTF. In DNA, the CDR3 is TGCAGCGTTGACAGGGGGACAGGCTACACCTTC.

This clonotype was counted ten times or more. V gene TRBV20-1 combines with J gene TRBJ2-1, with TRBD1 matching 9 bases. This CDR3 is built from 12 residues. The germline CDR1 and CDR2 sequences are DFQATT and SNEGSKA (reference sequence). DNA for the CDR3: TGCAGGGTGGACAGGGGAGCCTTTGAGCAGTTCTTC. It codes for CRVDRGAFEQFF.

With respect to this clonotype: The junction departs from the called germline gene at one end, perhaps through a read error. The CDR3, as DNA: TGCGCCAGCAGCTTGGACAGGGTGAGGGAGCAGCACTTC. It encodes CASSLDRVREQHF. The chain uses TRBV5-1 and TRBJ2-7; D is possibly TRBD1 (6 bases). Germline CDR1 is SGHRS and CDR2 is YFSETQ. The CDR3 totals 13 residues.

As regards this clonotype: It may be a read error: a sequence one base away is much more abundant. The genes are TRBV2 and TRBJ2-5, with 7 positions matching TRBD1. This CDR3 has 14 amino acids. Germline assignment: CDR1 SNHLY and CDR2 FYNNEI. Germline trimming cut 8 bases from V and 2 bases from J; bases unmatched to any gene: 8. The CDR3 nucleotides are TGTGCCAGCGGACAGGCGTTTCGACAAGAGACCCAGTACTTC. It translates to CASGQAFRQETQYF.

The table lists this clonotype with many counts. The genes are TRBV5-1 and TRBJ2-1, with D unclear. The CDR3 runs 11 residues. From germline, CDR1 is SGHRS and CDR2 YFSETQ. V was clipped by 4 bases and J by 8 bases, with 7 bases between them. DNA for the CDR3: TGCGCCAGCAGCGTTTTAGATGAGCAGTTCTTC. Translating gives CASSVLDEQFF. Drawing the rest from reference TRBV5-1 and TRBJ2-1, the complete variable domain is KAGVTQTPRYLIKTRGQQVTLSCSPISGHRSVSWYQQTPGQGLQFLFEYFSETQRNKGNFPGRFSGRQFSNSRSEMNVSTLELGDSALYLCASSVLDEQFFGPGTRLTVL.

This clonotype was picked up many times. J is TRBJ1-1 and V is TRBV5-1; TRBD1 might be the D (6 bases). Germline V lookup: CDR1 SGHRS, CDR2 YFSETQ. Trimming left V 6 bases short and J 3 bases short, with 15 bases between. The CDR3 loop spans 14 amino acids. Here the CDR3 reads CASTYSGADTEAFF. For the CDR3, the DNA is TGCGCCAGCACCTACTCGGGGGCTGACACTGAAGCTTTCTTT.

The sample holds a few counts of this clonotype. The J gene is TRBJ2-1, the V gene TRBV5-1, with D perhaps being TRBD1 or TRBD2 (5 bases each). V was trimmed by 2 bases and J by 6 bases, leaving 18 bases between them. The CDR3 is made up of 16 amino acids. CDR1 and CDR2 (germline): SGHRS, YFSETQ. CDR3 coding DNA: TGCGCCAGCAGCTTTTCGGGAAGGGGAGTAATCAATGAGCAGTTCTTC. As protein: CASSFSGRGVINEQFF.

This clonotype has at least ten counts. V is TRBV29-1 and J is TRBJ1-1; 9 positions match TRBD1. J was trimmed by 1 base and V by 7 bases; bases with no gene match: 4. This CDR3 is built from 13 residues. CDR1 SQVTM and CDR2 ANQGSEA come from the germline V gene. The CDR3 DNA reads TGCAGCGCTTGGGGACAGGGGAACACTGAAGCTTTCTTT. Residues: CSAWGQGNTEAFF.

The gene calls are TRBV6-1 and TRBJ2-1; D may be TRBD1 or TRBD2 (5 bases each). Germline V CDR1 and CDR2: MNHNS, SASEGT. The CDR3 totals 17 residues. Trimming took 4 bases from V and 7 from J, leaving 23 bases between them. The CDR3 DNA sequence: TGTGCCAGCAGTGGAGGGTATGGGGCGAGGTCCCAGAATGAGCAGTTCTTC. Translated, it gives CASSGGYGARSQNEQFF.

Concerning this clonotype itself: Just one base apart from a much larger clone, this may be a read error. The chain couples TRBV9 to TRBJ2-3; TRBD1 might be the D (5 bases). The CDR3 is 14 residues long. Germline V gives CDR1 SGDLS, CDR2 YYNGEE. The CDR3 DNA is TGTGCCAACAGCGTGGGGCTAGATATAGATACGCAGTATTTT. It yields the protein CANSVGLDIDTQYF.

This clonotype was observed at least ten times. The CDR3 loop is CASSKYADTEAFF. DNA for the CDR3: TGCGCCAGCAGTAAATACGCGGACACTGAAGCTTTCTTT. V is TRBV5-1 and J is TRBJ1-1; D remains unclear. Germline values: CDR1 SGHRS, CDR2 YFSETQ. The CDR3 length is 13 residues. The V end lost 5 bases, the J end lost 3 bases, and 11 bases lay between the germline ends.

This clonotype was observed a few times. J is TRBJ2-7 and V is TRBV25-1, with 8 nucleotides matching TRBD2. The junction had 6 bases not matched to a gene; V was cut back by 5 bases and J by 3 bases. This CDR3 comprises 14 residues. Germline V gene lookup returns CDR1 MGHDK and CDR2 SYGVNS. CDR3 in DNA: TGTGCCAGCAGTCGAAGCGGGAGTAACTACGAGCAGTACTTC. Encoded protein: CASSRSGSNYEQYF.

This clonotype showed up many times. CDR3 residues: CASSERDRGETQYF. The CDR3 DNA reads TGTGCCAGCAGTGAAAGGGACAGGGGAGAGACCCAGTACTTC. The chain couples TRBV6-1 to TRBJ2-5; 10 nucleotides line up with TRBD1. The germline CDR1 and CDR2 sequences are MNHNS and SASEGT. V shed 2 bases, J shed 4 bases, and the junction held 1 base outside the gene matches. The length of the CDR3 is 14 residues.